The source of this TCR beta chain is a study of cytomegalovirus exposure and HLA in healthy donors. Points from the study as a whole: Listed as cytomegalovirus-associated were 150 to 200 TCR beta chains.

Germline CDR1 is SGHTA and CDR2 is FQGNSA. Trimming took off 5 bases at V and 15 bases at J, with 20 bases between the two ends. The CDR3 is 13 residues long. As concerns this clone: Its antigen remains unidentified.

Repertoires were generated with immunoSEQ multiplex PCR, while TCRdb's copy carries only in-frame clones and drops some. The sample has 250,000 to 350,000 clones; roughly 90% are singletons. The sample was PBMCs. This clonotype originated in a woman in her thirties in good health and CMV-seropositive. The rearrangement uses TRBV7-2 and TRBJ2-1, with D perhaps TRBD2 (5 bases). CDR3 loop: CASSLGSGGLPFF. The CDR3 nucleotides read TGTGCCAGCAGCCTCGGGTCGGGCGGGCTTCCGTTCTTC.